This TCR beta chain is drawn from a study of patients and donors after allogeneic stem cell transplantation. V was clipped by 4 bases and J by 10 bases; unmatched bases: 8. Germline V gives CDR1 SGHRS, CDR2 YFSETQ. The CDR3 is 13 residues long. One entry per CDR3 protein, called by TCRdb with MiXCR from the RT-PCR reads. Among about 160,000 distinct CDR3 sequences listed, 30% were seen once. This clonotype originated in a human donor who was either an allogeneic HSCT recipient or a stem cell or donor lymphocyte infusion donor (not recorded which). It is not recorded whose cells these are; they may come from a transplant donor. The chain recombines TRBV5-1 with TRBJ2-1, with 7 bases that match TRBD2. Sequenced input: blood, either unsorted or a sorted T cell fraction (not recorded which). The chain's CDR3 is CASSQGGSLEQFF. CDR3 in DNA: TGCGCCAGCAGCCAGGGAGGGTCCCTCGAGCAGTTCTTC.